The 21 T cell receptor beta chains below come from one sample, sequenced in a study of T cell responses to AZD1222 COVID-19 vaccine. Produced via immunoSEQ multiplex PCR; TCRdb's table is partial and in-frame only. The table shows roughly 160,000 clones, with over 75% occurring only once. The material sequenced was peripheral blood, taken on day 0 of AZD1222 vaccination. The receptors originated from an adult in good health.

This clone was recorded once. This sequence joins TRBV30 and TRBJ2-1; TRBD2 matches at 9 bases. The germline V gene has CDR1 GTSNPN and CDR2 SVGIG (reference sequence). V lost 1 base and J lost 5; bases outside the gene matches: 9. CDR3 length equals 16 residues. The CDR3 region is CAWSGPFSGRNNEQFF. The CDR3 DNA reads TGTGCCTGGAGTGGACCGTTTAGCGGGAGAAACAATGAGCAGTTCTTC.

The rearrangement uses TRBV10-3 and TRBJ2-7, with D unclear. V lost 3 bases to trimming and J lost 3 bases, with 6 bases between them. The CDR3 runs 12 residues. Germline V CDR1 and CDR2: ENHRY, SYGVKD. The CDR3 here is CAISDQVYEQYF. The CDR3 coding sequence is TGTGCCATCAGTGATCAGGTCTACGAGCAGTACTTC.

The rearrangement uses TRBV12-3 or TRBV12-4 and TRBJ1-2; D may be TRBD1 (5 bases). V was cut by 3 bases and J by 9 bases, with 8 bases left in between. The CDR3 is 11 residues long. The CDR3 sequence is CASSLLDSYTF. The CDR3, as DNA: TGTGCCAGCAGTTTGTTGGACAGCTACACCTTC.

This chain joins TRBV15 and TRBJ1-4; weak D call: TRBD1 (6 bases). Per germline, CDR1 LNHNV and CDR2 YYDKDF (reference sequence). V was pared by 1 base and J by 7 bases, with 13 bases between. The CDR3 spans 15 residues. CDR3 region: CATSRAGGRGEKLFF. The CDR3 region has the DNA TGTGCCACCAGCAGAGCGGGGGGGCGGGGTGAAAAACTGTTTTTT. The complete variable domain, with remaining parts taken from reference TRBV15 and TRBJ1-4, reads DAMVIQNPRYQVTQFGKPVTLSCSQTLNHNVMYWYQQKSSQAPKLLFHYYDKDFNNEADTPDNFQSRRPNTSFCFLDIRSPGLGDTAMYLCATSRAGGRGEKLFFGSGTQLSVL.

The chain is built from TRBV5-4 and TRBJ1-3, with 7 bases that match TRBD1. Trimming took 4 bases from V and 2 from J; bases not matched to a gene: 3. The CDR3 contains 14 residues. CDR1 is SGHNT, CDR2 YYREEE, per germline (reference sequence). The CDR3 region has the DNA TGTGCCAGCAGCAAAGACAGGGCTGGAAACACCATATATTTT. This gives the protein CASSKDRAGNTIYF.

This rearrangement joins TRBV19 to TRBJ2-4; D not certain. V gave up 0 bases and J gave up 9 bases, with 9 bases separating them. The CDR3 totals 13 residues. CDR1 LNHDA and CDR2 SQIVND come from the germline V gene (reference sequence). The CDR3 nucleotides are TGTGCCAGTAGTATAGAAAGGGTCGGCATTCAGTACTTC. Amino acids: CASSIERVGIQYF.

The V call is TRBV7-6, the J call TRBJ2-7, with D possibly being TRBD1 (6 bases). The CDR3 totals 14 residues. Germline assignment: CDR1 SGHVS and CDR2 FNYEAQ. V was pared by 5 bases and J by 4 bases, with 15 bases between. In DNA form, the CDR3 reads TGTGCCAGCAGCCCGTCATACAGGGTGTACGAGCAGTACGTC. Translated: CASSPSYRVYEQYV.

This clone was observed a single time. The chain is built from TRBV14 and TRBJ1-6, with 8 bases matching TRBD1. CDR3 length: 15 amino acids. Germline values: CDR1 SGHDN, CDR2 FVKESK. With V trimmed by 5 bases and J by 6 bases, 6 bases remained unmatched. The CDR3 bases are TGTGCCAGCAGCTCACAGGGGGGCCGTAATTCACCCCTCCACTTT. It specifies CASSSQGGRNSPLHF. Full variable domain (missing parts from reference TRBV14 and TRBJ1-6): EAGVTQFPSHSVIEKGQTVTLRCDPISGHDNLYWYRRVMGKEIKFLLHFVKESKQDESGMPNNRFLAERTGGTYSTLKVQPAELEDSGVYFCASSSQGGRNSPLHFGNGTRLTVT.

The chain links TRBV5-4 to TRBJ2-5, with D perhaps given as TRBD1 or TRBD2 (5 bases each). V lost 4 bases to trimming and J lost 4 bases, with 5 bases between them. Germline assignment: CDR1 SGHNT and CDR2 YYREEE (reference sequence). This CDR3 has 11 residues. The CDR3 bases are TGTGCCAGCAGCGGGGGAGAGACCCAGTACTTC. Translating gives CASSGGETQYF. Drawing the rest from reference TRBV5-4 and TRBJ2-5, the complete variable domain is ETGVTQSPTHLIKTRGQQVTLRCSSQSGHNTVSWYQQALGQGPQFIFQYYREEENGRGNFPPRFSGLQFPNYSSELNVNALELDDSALYLCASSGGETQYFGPGTRLLVL.

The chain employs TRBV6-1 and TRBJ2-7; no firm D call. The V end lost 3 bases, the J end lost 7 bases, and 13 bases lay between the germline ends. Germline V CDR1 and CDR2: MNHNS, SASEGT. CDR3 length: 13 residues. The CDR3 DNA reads TGTGCCAGCAGTGAGACGAGAGGATGGGAGCAGTACGTC. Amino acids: CASSETRGWEQYV.

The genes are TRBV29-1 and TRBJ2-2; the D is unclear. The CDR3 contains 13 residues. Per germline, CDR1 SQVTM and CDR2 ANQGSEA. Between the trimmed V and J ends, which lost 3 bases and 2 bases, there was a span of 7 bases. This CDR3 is CSVEWRNTGELFF. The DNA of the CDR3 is TGCAGCGTTGAGTGGAGAAACACCGGGGAGCTGTTTTTT.

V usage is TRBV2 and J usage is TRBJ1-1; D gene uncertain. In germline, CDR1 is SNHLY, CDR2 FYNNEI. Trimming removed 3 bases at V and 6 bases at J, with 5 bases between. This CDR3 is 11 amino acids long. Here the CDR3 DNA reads TGTGCCAGCAGTGATGGGTCTGAAGCTTTCTTT. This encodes CASSDGSEAFF.

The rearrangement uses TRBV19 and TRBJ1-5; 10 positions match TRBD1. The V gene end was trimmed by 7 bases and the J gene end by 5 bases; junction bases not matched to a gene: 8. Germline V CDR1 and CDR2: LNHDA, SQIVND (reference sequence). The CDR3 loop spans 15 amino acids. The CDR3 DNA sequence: TGTGCCAGTACTACCCGGGACAGGGGTCATCAGCCCCAGCATTTT. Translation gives CASTTRDRGHQPQHF.

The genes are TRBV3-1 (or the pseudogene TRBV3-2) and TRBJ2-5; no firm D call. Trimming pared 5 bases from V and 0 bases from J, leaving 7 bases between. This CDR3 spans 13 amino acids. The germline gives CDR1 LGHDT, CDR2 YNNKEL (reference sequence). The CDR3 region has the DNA TGTGCCAGCAGCACGCAGAACCAAGAGACCCAGTACTTC. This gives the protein CASSTQNQETQYF.

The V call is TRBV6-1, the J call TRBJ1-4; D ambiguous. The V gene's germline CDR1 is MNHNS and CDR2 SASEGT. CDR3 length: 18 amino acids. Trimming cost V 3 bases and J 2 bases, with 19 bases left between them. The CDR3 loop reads CASSETPGGLPTNEKLFF. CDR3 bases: TGTGCCAGCAGTGAGACGCCCGGAGGTTTACCCACTAATGAAAAACTGTTTTTT.

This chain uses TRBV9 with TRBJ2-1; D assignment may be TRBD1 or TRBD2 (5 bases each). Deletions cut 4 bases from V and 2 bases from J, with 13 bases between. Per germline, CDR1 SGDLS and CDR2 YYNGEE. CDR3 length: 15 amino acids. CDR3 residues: CASSPRDPTYNEQFF. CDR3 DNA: TGTGCCAGCAGCCCGAGGGACCCCACCTACAATGAGCAGTTCTTC.

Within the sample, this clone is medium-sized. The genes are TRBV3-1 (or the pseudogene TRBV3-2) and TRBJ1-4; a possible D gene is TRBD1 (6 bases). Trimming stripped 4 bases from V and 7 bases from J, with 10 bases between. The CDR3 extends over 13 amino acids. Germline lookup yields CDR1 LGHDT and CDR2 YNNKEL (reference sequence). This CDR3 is CASSRDRFEKLFF. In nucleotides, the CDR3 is TGTGCCAGCAGCCGAGACAGGTTTGAAAAACTGTTTTTT.

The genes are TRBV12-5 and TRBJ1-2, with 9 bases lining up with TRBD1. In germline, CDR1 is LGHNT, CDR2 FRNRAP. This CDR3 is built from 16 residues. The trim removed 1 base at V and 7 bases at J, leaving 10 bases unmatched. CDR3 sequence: CASGLGPGQGRGGYTF. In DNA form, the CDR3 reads TGTGCTAGTGGTTTGGGCCCGGGACAGGGAAGAGGTGGCTACACCTTC.

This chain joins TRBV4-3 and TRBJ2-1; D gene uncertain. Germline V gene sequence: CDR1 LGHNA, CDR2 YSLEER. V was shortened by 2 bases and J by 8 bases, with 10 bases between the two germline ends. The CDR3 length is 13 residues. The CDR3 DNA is TGCGCCAGCAGCCAACGACCTTTCGATGAGCAGTTCTTC. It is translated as CASSQRPFDEQFF.

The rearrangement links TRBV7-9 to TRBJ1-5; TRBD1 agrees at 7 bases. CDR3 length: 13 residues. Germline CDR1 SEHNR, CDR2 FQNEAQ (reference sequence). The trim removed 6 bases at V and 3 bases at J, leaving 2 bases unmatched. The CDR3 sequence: CASRTGVNQPQHF. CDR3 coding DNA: TGTGCCAGCAGAACAGGGGTCAATCAGCCCCAGCATTTT.

This CDR3 is CASSLGQGADTQYF. The CDR3 DNA is TGCGCCAGCAGCTTGGGACAGGGAGCAGATACGCAGTATTTT. The chain recombines TRBV5-1 with TRBJ2-3; 7 nucleotides align to TRBD1. Germline CDR1 and CDR2: SGHRS and YFSETQ. This CDR3 has 14 residues. J lost 4 bases, V lost 0 bases, and 2 bases had no gene match.